This T cell receptor beta chain was recorded in a study of ipilimumab plus nivolumab after autologous stem cell transplantation. Study as a whole: Median doses per patient: roughly five ipilimumab, 7 or 8 nivolumab. Study-level points and caveats: Per the authors, repertoire, Treg and microbiota data justify further study.

CDR3 length: 18 amino acids. Germline-derived CDR1 and CDR2 are SGHRS and YFSETQ. With 9 bases removed from V and 10 bases from J, the gap between germline ends came to 37 bases. This clone was picked up a small number of times. Its antigen remains unknown. Generated by immunoSEQ multiplex PCR, the TCRdb table keeps only in-frame clones and is missing some. This sample carries 84,000 or so clones, approximately 86% of them seen once, and the ten largest clones take 2.2%. The rearrangement uses TRBV5-1 and TRBJ1-2; TRBD1 might be the D (6 bases). The clonotype originates from a male donor with diffuse large B-cell lymphoma. The sample in question was PBMCs, obtained in a trial of ipilimumab plus nivolumab as post-transplant consolidation. In DNA, the CDR3 is TGCGCCACCGACCAAGGTGTTCCCCCCAGGGGTAAGGGGAAAGACTACACCTTC. This translates into CATDQGVPPRGKGKDYTF.